What follows are 4 T cell receptor beta chains derived from one specimen sequenced in a study of CD8+ T cells in alopecia areata (dated by TCRdb to the late 2010s). The library came from the immunoSEQ multiplex PCR assay. RNA was extracted from all samples and reverse transcribed into cDNA, which served as template for TCR sequencing. TCRdb stores this immuneACCESS table with in-frame sequences only. Part of the clones is absent; in the studies checked, under half of the shortfall reflects unresolved V genes, and no reason is known for the rest. The sample table records 25,000 to 35,000 clones; less than 65% of these occur just once. Of the sample, approximately 18% is held by the ten largest clones. The material sequenced was NKG2D-high CD8+ T cells sorted from blood. The cell subset or site label corresponds to: sorted CD8+ NKG2D-high blood T cells. These receptor sequences come from a human donor with alopecia areata.

This clone has only a few counts. This CDR3 is CASSQVFTNEQFF. In DNA, the CDR3 is TGTGCCAGCAGCCAAGTTTTCACCAATGAGCAGTTCTTC. The chain uses TRBV14 and TRBJ2-1; D not certain. In germline, CDR1 is SGHDN, CDR2 FVKESK. The CDR3 has 13 residues. V lost 1 base and J lost 6, with 7 bases in between.

A note on this clone: Germline is not matched at one junction end, which may reflect a read error. This chain connects TRBV29-1 to TRBJ2-7; D uncertain. The CDR3 extends over 9 amino acids. Per the germline V gene, CDR1 is SQVTM and CDR2 is ANQGSEA. The DNA of the CDR3 is TGCAGCGTAATAGGTTGGGCAACTTTC. Its translation: CSVIGWATF.

The CDR3 DNA is TGCAGCGTTGGACAGGGAGATTTGGGTGAGCAGTTCTTC. Protein: CSVGQGDLGEQFF. This sequence joins TRBV29-1 and TRBJ2-1, with TRBD1 identical over 7 bases. V was clipped by 4 bases and J by 9 bases; unmatched bases: 9. In germline, CDR1 is SQVTM, CDR2 ANQGSEA. The CDR3 is 13 amino acids.

The rearrangement links TRBV4-3 to TRBJ2-3, with TRBD2 identical over 11 bases. Trimming at V came to 3 bases and at J to 0 bases, leaving 5 bases not matched to a gene. Germline CDR1 and CDR2: LGHNA and YSLEER. This CDR3 has 17 residues. CDR3 in amino acids: CASSQEGTSGSTDTQYF. In nucleotides, the CDR3 is TGCGCCAGCAGCCAGGAAGGGACTAGCGGAAGCACAGATACGCAGTATTTT.